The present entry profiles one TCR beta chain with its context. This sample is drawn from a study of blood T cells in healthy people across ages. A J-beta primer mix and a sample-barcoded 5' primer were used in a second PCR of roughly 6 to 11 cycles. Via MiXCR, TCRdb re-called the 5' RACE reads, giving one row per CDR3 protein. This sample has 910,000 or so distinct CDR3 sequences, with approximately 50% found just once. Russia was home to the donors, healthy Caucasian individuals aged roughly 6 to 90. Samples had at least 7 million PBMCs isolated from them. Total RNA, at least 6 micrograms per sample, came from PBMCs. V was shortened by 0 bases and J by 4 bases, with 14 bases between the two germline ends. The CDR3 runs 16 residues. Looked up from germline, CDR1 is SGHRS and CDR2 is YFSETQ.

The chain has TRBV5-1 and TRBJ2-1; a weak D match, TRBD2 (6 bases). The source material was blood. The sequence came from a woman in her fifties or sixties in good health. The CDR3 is CASSLEAGTGYNEQFF. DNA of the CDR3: TGCGCCAGCAGCTTGGAAGCCGGGACTGGTTACAATGAGCAGTTCTTC.